This is a list of T cell receptor beta chains from one sample in a study of technical replicates of blood from four donors. This table comes from immunoSEQ multiplex PCR, and its TCRdb copy is limited to in-frame clones, with some not included. Of about 80,000 clones listed, about 96% were seen once; the top ten hold roughly 0.34%. The sequenced material came from T cells isolated from PBMCs. These receptors were taken from a human donor in good health. Both conserved end residues are trimmed from each CDR3.

CDR3aa: ASSESQALLSVDTQY
j_gene: TRBJ2-3
v_gene: TRBV10-1

CDR3aa: ASSLQGAREKLF
j_gene: TRBJ1-4
v_gene: TRBV7-2

CDR3aa: ASSLALGGNEQF
j_gene: TRBJ2-1
v_gene: TRBV7-2

CDR3aa: ASRAGGTDTQY
j_gene: TRBJ2-3
v_gene: TRBV7-9

CDR3aa: ASSSRGGNYGYT
j_gene: TRBJ1-2
v_gene: TRBV14

CDR3aa: ASSRGTSGRPSTDTQY
j_gene: TRBJ2-3
v_gene: TRBV5-4

CDR3aa: ASSEVVGTGDYGYT
j_gene: TRBJ1-2
v_gene: TRBV2

CDR3aa: ASSPGTSRDEQF
j_gene: TRBJ2-1
v_gene: TRBV9

CDR3aa: ASSLGFGRVYEQY
j_gene: TRBJ2-7
v_gene: TRBV11-2

CDR3aa: ASTSGGASYEQY
j_gene: TRBJ2-7
v_gene: TRBV6-1

CDR3aa: AISTGQEIDEQF
j_gene: TRBJ2-1
v_gene: TRBV10-3